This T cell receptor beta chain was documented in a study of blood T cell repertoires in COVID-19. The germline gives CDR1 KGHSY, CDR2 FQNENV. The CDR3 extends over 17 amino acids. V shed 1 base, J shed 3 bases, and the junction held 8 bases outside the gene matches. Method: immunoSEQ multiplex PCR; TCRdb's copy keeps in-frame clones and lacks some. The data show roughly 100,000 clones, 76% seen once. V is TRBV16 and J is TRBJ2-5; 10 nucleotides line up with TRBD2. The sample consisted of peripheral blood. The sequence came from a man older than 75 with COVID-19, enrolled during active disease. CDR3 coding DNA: TGTGCCAGCAGCCAATTAGCAAGCGGGAGGGCCGAAGAGACCCAGTACTTC. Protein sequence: CASSQLASGRAEETQYF.